Sequencing of this T cell receptor beta chain was carried out in a study of response to subunit inactivated influenza vaccine (dated by TCRdb to between 2018 and 2020). Regarding the study in general: To follow how T cells responded to a trivalent subunit inactivated influenza vaccine, the researchers relied on deep quantitative profiling of the T cell receptor repertoire. Study-wide findings and limitations: The authors suggested that each seasonal influenza vaccination may recruit only a limited number of new T cells.

The method was RT-PCR. Sequenced using an Illumina HiSeq 2500. TCRdb reran the public reads through fastp at Q25 and MiXCR, keeping productive beta chains. All rows with the same CDR3 protein become a single entry with the most common DNA and genes. The sample contains hundreds of thousands of distinct CDR3 sequences, about 18% of them found a single time. The leading ten clones occupy roughly 10% of the sample. To note about this clonotype: What this receptor recognizes is not known. No base quality values were provided; no much bigger clone lies one nucleotide off.

The CDR3 spans 16 residues, from the cysteine through the phenylalanine. Solely the CDR3 DNA is kept, with 48 bases framed from the first base. Trimming costs V 0 bases and J 4 bases, and their ends lie 13 bases apart. Based on the germline V gene, the CDR1 and CDR2 sequences are MNHEY and SVGAGI. The sequence was obtained from a man over 45 who received an inactivated influenza vaccine. Donor details come from another sample of the same person, matched by shared clones. In this chain, TRBV6-5 is recombined with TRBJ2-1; the D region possibly corresponds to TRBD2 (5 bases align). The starting material was PBMCs from blood, obtained less than 6 days after vaccination. The nucleotide sequence is TGTGCCAGCAGTTACTCGATTTTAGCGCGTTACAATGAGCAGTTCTTC. Its protein is CASSYSILARYNEQFF.